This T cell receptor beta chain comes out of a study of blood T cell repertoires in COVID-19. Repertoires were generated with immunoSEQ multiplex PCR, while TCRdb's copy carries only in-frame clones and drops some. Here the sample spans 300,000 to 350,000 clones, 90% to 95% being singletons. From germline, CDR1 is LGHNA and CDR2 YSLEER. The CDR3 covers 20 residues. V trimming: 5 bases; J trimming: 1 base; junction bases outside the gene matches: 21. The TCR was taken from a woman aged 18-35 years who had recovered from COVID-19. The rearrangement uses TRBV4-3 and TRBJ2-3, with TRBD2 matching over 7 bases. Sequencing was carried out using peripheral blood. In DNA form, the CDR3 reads TGCGCCAGCAGCTCACGCCTTAAGCCAGGGAGGGGTTGGGGCACAGATACGCAGTATTTT. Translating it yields CASSSRLKPGRGWGTDTQYF.